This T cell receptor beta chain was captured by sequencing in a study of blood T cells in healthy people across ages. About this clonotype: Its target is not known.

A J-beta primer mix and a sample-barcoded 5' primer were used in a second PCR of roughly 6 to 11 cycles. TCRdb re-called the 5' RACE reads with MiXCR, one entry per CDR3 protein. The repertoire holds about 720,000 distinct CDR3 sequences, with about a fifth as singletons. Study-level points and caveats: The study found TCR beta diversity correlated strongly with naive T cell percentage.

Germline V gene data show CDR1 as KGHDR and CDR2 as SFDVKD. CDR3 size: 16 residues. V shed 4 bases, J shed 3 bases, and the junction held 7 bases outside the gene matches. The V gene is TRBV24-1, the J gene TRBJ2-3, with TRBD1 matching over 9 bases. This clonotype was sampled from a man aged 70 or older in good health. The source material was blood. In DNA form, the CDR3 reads TGTGCCACCAGTGAGGACGGGACAGGGTTGACAGATACGCAGTATTTT. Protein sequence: CATSEDGTGLTDTQYF.